These 25 T cell receptor beta chains originate from one sample sequenced in a study of shared clonotypes between healthy human individuals. Sequencing used immunoSEQ multiplex PCR; TCRdb keeps in-frame clones, though not all of them. This sample carries 950,000 to 1,100,000 clones, about 77% of them seen once, and the ten largest clones take over 1.3%. The source material was memory CD4+ T cells sorted from blood. Subset described: CD45RA-negative fraction. These receptors came from a man between 18 and 29 years old in good health.

This chain connects TRBV6-1 to TRBJ2-7; 10 nucleotides line up with TRBD1. Germline V gene lookup returns CDR1 MNHNS and CDR2 SASEGT. J was trimmed by 7 bases and V by 8 bases; bases with no gene match: 5. The CDR3 runs 12 residues. CDR3 sequence reads: CASWTGGGEQYF. CDR3 DNA sequence: TGTGCCAGCTGGACAGGGGGTGGGGAGCAGTACTTC.

The chain joins TRBV19 to TRBJ2-7, with 8 bases fitting TRBD1. J gave up 2 bases and V 4 bases, and 4 bases lay outside the gene matches. The CDR3 totals 14 residues. CDR1 and CDR2 from the germline V gene are LNHDA and SQIVND (reference sequence). The CDR3 bases are TGTGCCAGTAGTACTGTGACAGGGGCCTACGAGCAGTACTTC. Translation: CASSTVTGAYEQYF.

Notes on this clone: Other DNA sequences in the sample encode the same CDR3. The CDR3 reads CSAGQGADTQYF. For the CDR3, the DNA is TGCAGCGCCGGTCAGGGAGCAGATACGCAGTATTTT. The gene calls are TRBV29-1 and TRBJ2-3, with D perhaps given as TRBD1 or TRBD2 (5 bases each). Trimming pared 7 bases from V and 4 bases from J, leaving 12 bases between. The CDR3 has 12 residues. Germline V gene lookup returns CDR1 SQVTM and CDR2 ANQGSEA.

The J gene is TRBJ1-1, the V gene TRBV2, with D possibly being TRBD1 (5 bases). The CDR3 loop spans 13 amino acids. V was trimmed by 6 bases and J by 1 base, leaving 9 bases between them. From germline, CDR1 is SNHLY and CDR2 FYNNEI. The CDR3 DNA reads TGTGCCAGCAGGAGGGACGGGAACACTGAAGCTTTCTTT. It translates to CASRRDGNTEAFF.

The chain carries TRBV6-6 and TRBJ2-1, with D possibly being TRBD2 (5 bases). The CDR3 consists of 12 residues. Trimming shortened V by 4 bases and J by 9 bases, and 10 bases separated the two germline ends. The germline gives CDR1 MNHNY, CDR2 SVGAGI (reference sequence). The CDR3 bases are TGTGCCAGCAGTTTCGGAGGAAGTGAGCAGTTCTTC. This translates into CASSFGGSEQFF.

The rearrangement uses TRBV7-2 and TRBJ2-3; D unresolved. The CDR3 is 18 residues long. Germline loops: CDR1 SGHTA, CDR2 FQGNSA. Between the trimmed V and J ends, which lost 7 bases and 3 bases, there was a span of 26 bases. The CDR3 nucleotides are TGTGCCAGCACATTCCCGACATTTGAGGTTCAAAGGACAGATACGCAGTATTTT. Amino acids: CASTFPTFEVQRTDTQYF.

V is TRBV2 and J is TRBJ1-6; D is perhaps TRBD1 (6 bases). Germline lookup yields CDR1 SNHLY and CDR2 FYNNEI. The CDR3 has 15 residues. V was shortened by 4 bases and J by 2 bases, with 9 bases between the two germline ends. The CDR3 DNA reads TGTGCCAGCAGTGCCCGGGACACCTATAATTCACCCCTCCACTTT. It codes for CASSARDTYNSPLHF.

In its sample, this clone was seen once. The junction departs from the called germline gene at one end, perhaps through a read error. The CDR3 DNA sequence: TGTGCCCGGAGTGTTGGGATTATAGGCACCGGGGAGCTGTTTTTT. Its protein is CARSVGIIGTGELFF. The V gene is TRBV30, the J gene TRBJ2-2, with D unresolved. Per the germline V gene, CDR1 is GTSNPN and CDR2 is SVGIG (reference sequence). The CDR3 consists of 15 residues.

The rearrangement links TRBV6-1 to TRBJ1-5, with D perhaps matching TRBD1 (5 bases). The germline gives CDR1 MNHNS, CDR2 SASEGT. Trimming cost V 3 bases and J 1 base, with 10 bases left between them. The CDR3 totals 15 residues. This CDR3 reads CASSEDTQSNQPQHF. For the CDR3, the DNA is TGTGCCAGCAGTGAGGACACCCAGAGCAATCAGCCCCAGCATTTT.

The gene calls are TRBV5-6 and TRBJ2-1; TRBD2 matches 11 bases. J lost 7 bases, V lost 1 base, and 4 bases had no gene match. CDR1 and CDR2 from the germline V gene are SGHDT and YYEEEE. The CDR3 length is 15 residues. In DNA form, the CDR3 reads TGTGCCAGCAGCTTGACTAGCGGGAGAACAAATGAGCAGTTCTTC. This gives the protein CASSLTSGRTNEQFF.

The chain couples TRBV4-1 to TRBJ2-3; TRBD1 matches at 7 bases. This CDR3 has 16 amino acids. The germline gives CDR1 MGHRA, CDR2 YSYEKL. V lost 3 bases to trimming and J lost 4 bases; unmatched junction nucleotides: 10. The CDR3 coding sequence is TGCGCCAGCAGCCACTGGGAAAGGGGGCAGTCAGATACGCAGTATTTT. Protein: CASSHWERGQSDTQYF.

The CDR3 DNA reads as TGTGCCAGCAGTGATAGGAGGGGAACTAATGAAAAACTGTTTTTT. Translating gives CASSDRRGTNEKLFF. The chain has TRBV2 and TRBJ1-4; tentatively, D is TRBD1 (5 bases). Germline lookup yields CDR1 SNHLY and CDR2 FYNNEI. The CDR3 runs 15 residues. V was clipped by 3 bases and J by 1 base, with 9 bases between them.

The chain uses TRBV5-1 and TRBJ2-7; D is unclear. CDR1 is SGHRS and CDR2 is YFSETQ in the germline V gene. The CDR3 length is 14 residues. Between the trimmed V and J ends, which lost 0 bases and 5 bases, there was a span of 12 bases. The CDR3 loop reads CASSLEATPNEQYF. For the CDR3, the DNA is TGCGCCAGCAGCTTGGAGGCGACACCGAACGAGCAGTACTTC.

The table lists this clone with a few counts. The chain employs TRBV9 and TRBJ2-3; a weak D match, TRBD1 (6 bases). The CDR3 contains 17 residues. Trimming took off 2 bases at V and 4 bases at J, with 20 bases between the two ends. Germline V CDR1 and CDR2: SGDLS, YYNGEE. In DNA form, the CDR3 reads TGTGCCAGCAGCGTCCGGACAGAGTCAAAGGGGGCAGATACGCAGTATTTT. Protein: CASSVRTESKGADTQYF. The whole variable domain, filled in from reference TRBV9 and TRBJ2-3, reads DSGVTQTPKHLITATGQRVTLRCSPRSGDLSVYWYQQSLDQGLQFLIQYYNGEERAKGNILERFSAQQFPDLHSELNLSSLELGDSALYFCASSVRTESKGADTQYFGPGTRLTVL.

CDR3 residues: CASSDRLSSGNTIYF. CDR3 in DNA: TGTGCCAGCAGCGATCGACTTAGCTCTGGAAACACCATATATTTT. The V and J genes are TRBV7-2 and TRBJ1-3; D remains ambiguous. CDR3 size: 15 residues. Looked up from germline, CDR1 is SGHTA and CDR2 is FQGNSA. V gave up 5 bases and J gave up 0 bases, with 11 bases separating them.

As to this clone: A read error likely explains this, since a far larger clone differs by one base. Other DNA sequences in the sample encode the same CDR3. The rearrangement links TRBV5-1 to TRBJ2-7, with 9 bases fitting TRBD1. Per the germline V gene, CDR1 is SGHRS and CDR2 is YFSETQ. This CDR3 has 15 residues. The ends lost 0 bases at V and 5 bases at J; junction bases unmatched: 6. The CDR3 spells CASSLAGQGRNEQYF. In DNA form, the CDR3 reads TGCGCCAGCAGCTTGGCCGGACAGGGGAGGAACGAGCAGTACTTC.

The chain joins TRBV7-2 to TRBJ2-7; 14 nucleotides agree with TRBD2. With V trimmed by 5 bases and J by 7 bases, 7 bases remained unmatched. The CDR3 runs to 15 residues. From germline, CDR1 is SGHTA and CDR2 FQGNSA. CDR3 residues: CASSHGTSGSGEQYF. DNA for the CDR3: TGTGCCAGCAGCCACGGGACTAGCGGGAGCGGGGAGCAGTACTTC.

This clone was found once. The chain joins TRBV5-1 to TRBJ1-2; maybe TRBD1 (6 bases). The germline V gene has CDR1 SGHRS and CDR2 YFSETQ. This CDR3 comprises 13 residues. Trimming removed 4 bases from V and 8 bases from J, with 15 bases in between. CDR3: CASSPEGGWGYTF. The CDR3 bases are TGCGCCAGCAGCCCCGAGGGGGGTTGGGGCTACACCTTC. The full variable domain, with the rest looked up from reference TRBV5-1 and TRBJ1-2, is KAGVTQTPRYLIKTRGQQVTLSCSPISGHRSVSWYQQTPGQGLQFLFEYFSETQRNKGNFPGRFSGRQFSNSRSEMNVSTLELGDSALYLCASSPEGGWGYTFGSGTRLTVV.

This clone has ten or more counts. V and J are TRBV7-9 and TRBJ2-7, with TRBD2 matching over 13 bases. With 4 bases clipped from V and 1 base from J, the junction kept 10 bases outside the gene matches. Germline CDR1 is SEHNR and CDR2 is FQNEAQ (reference sequence). This CDR3 comprises 18 residues. The CDR3 region is CASSSGTSGIVGSYEQYF. For the CDR3, the DNA is TGTGCCAGCAGCTCCGGGACTAGCGGGATAGTCGGTTCCTACGAGCAGTACTTC. The entire variable domain, with the rest obtained from reference TRBV7-9 and TRBJ2-7, is as follows: DTGVSQNPRHKITKRGQNVTFRCDPISEHNRLYWYRQTLGQGPEFLTYFQNEAQLEKSRLLSDRFSAERPKGSFSTLEIQRTEQGDSAMYLCASSSGTSGIVGSYEQYFGPGTRLTVT.

The rearrangement links TRBV27 to TRBJ2-7; either TRBD1 or TRBD2 may supply D (5 bases each). CDR1 is MNHEY, CDR2 SMNVEV, per germline (reference sequence). CDR3 length: 13 amino acids. The V end was cut by 0 bases, the J end by 6 bases, with 9 bases between. This CDR3 reads CASSLSFGGEQYF. The CDR3 DNA sequence: TGTGCCAGCAGTTTATCGTTTGGGGGCGAGCAGTACTTC.

This rearrangement joins TRBV10-1 to TRBJ2-1, with D possibly being TRBD2 (5 bases). Per the germline V gene, CDR1 is WNHNN and CDR2 is SYGVQD (reference sequence). The CDR3 covers 12 residues. Trimming removed 2 bases at V and 14 bases at J, with 13 bases between. In nucleotides, the CDR3 is TGCGCCAGCAGTGAGGAATTGGGAGAGGAGTTCTTC. Amino acid sequence: CASSEELGEEFF.

This sequence joins TRBV5-1 and TRBJ1-2; possibly TRBD1 for D (6 bases). Deletions cut 0 bases from V and 8 bases from J, with 17 bases between. Germline values: CDR1 SGHRS, CDR2 YFSETQ. CDR3 length: 15 residues. CDR3 region: CASSLAPPGAEGYTF. CDR3 sequence (DNA): TGCGCCAGCAGCTTGGCCCCCCCGGGGGCGGAGGGCTACACCTTC.

The V call is TRBV2, the J call TRBJ2-7; a possible D gene is TRBD1 (6 bases). Between the trimmed V and J ends, which lost 9 bases and 1 base, there was a span of 16 bases. CDR1 and CDR2 (germline): SNHLY, FYNNEI. The CDR3 spans 14 residues. DNA for the CDR3: TGTGCCAGTCCCCCTCCTGGACAGTCCTACGAGCAGTACTTC. The encoded protein is CASPPPGQSYEQYF.

The chain combines TRBV19 with TRBJ2-1, with TRBD2 identical over 14 bases. CDR3 size: 20 residues. Germline CDR1 LNHDA, CDR2 SQIVND (reference sequence). Losses at the gene ends were 5 bases for V and 0 bases for J; bases not matched to a gene: 12. The CDR3 DNA follows: TGTGCCAGTAGTTCCGGACTAGCGGGAGGACTGACGAGCTCCTACAATGAGCAGTTCTTC. Its translation: CASSSGLAGGLTSSYNEQFF.

This clone was picked up one time. CDR3 bases: TGTGCCAGCAGTCAGCGGACAGGGCCCAACTATGGCTACACCTTC. It specifies CASSQRTGPNYGYTF. This chain links TRBV6-6 with TRBJ1-2; 8 bases map to TRBD1. The V and J ends lost 5 bases and 2 bases, in that order; junction bases with no gene match: 7. The CDR3 has 15 amino acids. Per germline, CDR1 MNHNY and CDR2 SVGAGI (reference sequence).